This TCR beta chain comes out of a study of blood T cell repertoires in COVID-19. Across the study: The United States, Italy and Spain were the sources of the acute and convalescent COVID-19 samples. Sources were T cells, B-cell-depleted T cells, or PBMCs; the material itself was cDNA or gDNA.

Seattle participants joined during active infection and were tracked over time. In the source study's methods: Counts of nucleated cells, estimated from reference gene primer amplification, were obtained. TCRdb's copy holds only in-frame clones and misses some; the assay was immunoSEQ multiplex PCR. That table supplies the V and J calls and clone size; D and trimming were determined from the DNA. The table has a few hundred thousand clones, just under 90% seen once. The ends lost 2 bases at V and 0 bases at J; junction bases unmatched: 8. The CDR3 length is 17 residues. Germline loops: CDR1 SNHLY, CDR2 FYNNEI.

The chain couples TRBV2 to TRBJ1-2; 8 bases align to TRBD1. The clonotype was recovered from a woman in her fifties or sixties with COVID-19, enrolled during active disease. The specimen sequenced was peripheral blood. The CDR3 region has the DNA TGTGCCAGCAGTGAACGGACAGGGTTTAACCCTAACTATGGCTACACCTTC. Amino acids: CASSERTGFNPNYGYTF. The full variable domain, its missing parts supplied by reference TRBV2 and TRBJ1-2, is EPEVTQTPSHQVTQMGQEVILRCVPISNHLYFYWYRQILGQKVEFLVSFYNNEISEKSEIFDDQFSVERPDGSNFTLKIRSTKLEDSAMYFCASSERTGFNPNYGYTFGSGTRLTVV.